The source of this TCR beta chain is a study of T cell clonality in common variable immunodeficiency. The repertoire was sequenced with immunoSEQ multiplex PCR; TCRdb's copy has only in-frame clones and lacks some. The data show around 57,000 clones, none appearing only once, with 3% to 4% held by the ten largest. The ends were cut back, 0 bases at V and 0 bases at J, with 8 bases in the middle. This CDR3 region has 16 residues. Germline-derived CDR1 and CDR2 are LNHDA and SQIVND (reference sequence). There are many counts of this clone. The read finishes 3 residues shy of the CDR3 end, and the germline J gene is used to complete it.

The TCR was taken from a person aged 18-70 years in good health. Sequencing used peripheral blood mononuclear cells. This sequence joins TRBV19 and TRBJ1-4; D is perhaps TRBD1 (5 bases). CDR3 DNA (partial): TGTGCCAGTAGTATAGAAGTGACAGCAACTAATGAAAAA. Its translation: CASSIEVTATNEK. The entire CDR3 protein reads CASSIEVTATNEKLFF.